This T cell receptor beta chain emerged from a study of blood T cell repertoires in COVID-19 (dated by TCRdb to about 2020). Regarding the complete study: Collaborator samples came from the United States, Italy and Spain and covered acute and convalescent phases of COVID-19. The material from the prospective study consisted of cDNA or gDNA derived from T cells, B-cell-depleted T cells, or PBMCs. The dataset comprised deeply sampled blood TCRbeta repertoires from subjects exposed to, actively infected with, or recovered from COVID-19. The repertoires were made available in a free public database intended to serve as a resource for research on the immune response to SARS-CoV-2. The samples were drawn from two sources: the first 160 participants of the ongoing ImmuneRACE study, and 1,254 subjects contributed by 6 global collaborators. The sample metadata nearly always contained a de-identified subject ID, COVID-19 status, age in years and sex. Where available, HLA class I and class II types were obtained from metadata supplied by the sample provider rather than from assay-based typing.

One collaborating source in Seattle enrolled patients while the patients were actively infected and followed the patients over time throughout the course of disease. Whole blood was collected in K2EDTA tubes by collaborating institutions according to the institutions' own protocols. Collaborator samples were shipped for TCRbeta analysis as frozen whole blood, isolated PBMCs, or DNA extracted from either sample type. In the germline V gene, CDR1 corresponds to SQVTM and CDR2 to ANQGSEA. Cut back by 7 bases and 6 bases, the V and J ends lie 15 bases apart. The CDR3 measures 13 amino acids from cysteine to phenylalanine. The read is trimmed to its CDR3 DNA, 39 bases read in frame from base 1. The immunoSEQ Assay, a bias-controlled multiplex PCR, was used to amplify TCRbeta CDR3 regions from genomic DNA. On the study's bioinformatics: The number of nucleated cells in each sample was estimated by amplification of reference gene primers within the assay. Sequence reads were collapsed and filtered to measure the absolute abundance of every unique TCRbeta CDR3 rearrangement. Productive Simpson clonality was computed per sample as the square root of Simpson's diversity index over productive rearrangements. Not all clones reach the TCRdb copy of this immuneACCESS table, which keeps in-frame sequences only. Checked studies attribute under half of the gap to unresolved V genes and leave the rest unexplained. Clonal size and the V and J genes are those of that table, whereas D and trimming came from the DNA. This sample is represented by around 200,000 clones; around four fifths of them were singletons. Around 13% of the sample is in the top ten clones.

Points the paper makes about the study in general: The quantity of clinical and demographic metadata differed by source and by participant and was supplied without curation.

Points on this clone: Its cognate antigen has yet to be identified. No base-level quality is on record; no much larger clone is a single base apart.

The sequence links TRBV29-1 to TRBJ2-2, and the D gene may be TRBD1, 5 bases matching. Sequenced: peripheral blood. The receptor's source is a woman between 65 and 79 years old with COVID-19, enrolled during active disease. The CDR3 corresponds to CSASEVGAGELFF. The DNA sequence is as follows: TGCAGCGCCAGCGAGGTAGGGGCCGGGGAGCTGTTTTTT.